These 15 T cell receptor beta chains were sequenced from one sample in a study of CD8 T cells in Susac syndrome. Reverse transcription of roughly 0.5 to 1 ug RNA was performed with random hexamers. TCRdb analysed the immunoSEQ multiplex PCR reads with MiXCR anew, one entry per CDR3 protein. The top ten clones hold about 0.1% of a sample with 150,000 to 200,000 distinct CDR3 sequences, 85% to 95% of them seen once. The sequencing sample was made of CD4+ T cells from PBMCs. All receptors come from a human donor with Susac syndrome.

In this sample, this clonotype turned up once. The CDR3 loop reads CSARSRSQETQYF. The CDR3, as DNA: TGCAGTGCTAGGAGTCGGTCCCAAGAGACCCAGTACTTC. The gene calls are TRBV20-1 and TRBJ2-5, with D unresolved. This CDR3 is 13 amino acids long. The V gene's germline CDR1 is DFQATT and CDR2 SNEGSKA (reference sequence). The V end was cut by 3 bases, the J end by 1 base, with 9 bases between.

The rearrangement joins TRBV6-6 to TRBJ1-5; TRBD1 aligns across 7 bases. This CDR3 spans 15 amino acids. The germline gives CDR1 MNHNY, CDR2 SVGAGI (reference sequence). Unmatched junction bases numbered 5, after V lost 5 bases and J lost 1 base. CDR3 DNA sequence: TGTGCCAGCAGTAACAGACAGGGAAGCAATCAGCCCCAGCATTTT. This encodes CASSNRQGSNQPQHF.

This chain uses TRBV3-1 with TRBJ2-7; tentatively, D is TRBD2 (5 bases). V lost 5 bases, J lost 2 bases, and 13 bases lay in between. From germline, CDR1 is LGHDT and CDR2 YNNKEL (reference sequence). There are 14 residues in the CDR3. In DNA, the CDR3 is TGTGCCAGCAGCGAACGGGGTCTCCCCTACGAGCAGTACTTC. Protein product: CASSERGLPYEQYF.

J is TRBJ2-7 and V is TRBV20-1, with 12 nucleotides matching TRBD2. V was clipped by 6 bases and J by 3 bases; unmatched bases: 6. The CDR3 extends over 14 amino acids. CDR1 DFQATT and CDR2 SNEGSKA come from the germline V gene (reference sequence). The CDR3 is CSAVTSGGVYEQYF. The CDR3 DNA is TGCAGTGCCGTGACTAGCGGGGGAGTCTACGAGCAGTACTTC.

V and J are TRBV12-3 or TRBV12-4 and TRBJ1-5; D remains ambiguous. CDR3 length: 13 amino acids. With 2 bases removed from V and 2 bases from J, the gap between germline ends came to 4 bases. CDR3 sequence: CASSLSRNQPQHF. The CDR3 DNA follows: TGTGCCAGCAGTTTAAGCCGCAATCAGCCCCAGCATTTT.

V is TRBV5-1 and J is TRBJ2-7, with TRBD1 matching over 7 bases. The CDR3 loop spans 14 amino acids. Germline-derived CDR1 and CDR2 are SGHRS and YFSETQ. V shed 0 bases, J shed 3 bases, and the junction held 3 bases outside the gene matches. The CDR3 here is CASSLDRGNYEQYF. CDR3 nucleotide sequence: TGCGCCAGCAGCTTGGACAGGGGAAACTACGAGCAGTACTTC.

This chain connects TRBV7-9 to TRBJ1-2; D call uncertain. This CDR3 has 14 residues. V was cut by 3 bases and J by 2 bases, with 10 bases left in between. Germline V CDR1 and CDR2: SEHNR, FQNEAQ (reference sequence). This chain's CDR3 is CASSFSQTNYGYTF. The CDR3 DNA is TGTGCCAGCAGCTTCTCTCAGACAAACTATGGCTACACCTTC.

This rearrangement joins TRBV5-1 to TRBJ2-2; D is uncertain. V gave up 4 bases and J gave up 2 bases, with 9 bases separating them. CDR3 length: 14 residues. Germline values: CDR1 SGHRS, CDR2 YFSETQ. The CDR3 protein is CASSREENTGELFF. CDR3 bases: TGCGCCAGCAGCAGAGAGGAAAACACCGGGGAGCTGTTTTTT.

The rearrangement joins TRBV19 to TRBJ2-1; TRBD1 agrees at 9 bases. Germline lookup yields CDR1 LNHDA and CDR2 SQIVND (reference sequence). The trim removed 5 bases at V and 3 bases at J, leaving 2 bases unmatched. CDR3 length equals 14 residues. In DNA form, the CDR3 reads TGTGCCAGTAGTGACAGGGGGATCTACAATGAGCAGTTCTTC. Its translation: CASSDRGIYNEQFF.

J is TRBJ2-2 and V is TRBV10-3; no firm D call. The CDR3 is 11 residues long. CDR1 ENHRY and CDR2 SYGVKD come from the germline V gene. Trimming pared 6 bases from V and 8 bases from J, leaving 7 bases between. The chain's CDR3 is CAIRSGGELFF. The CDR3 bases are TGTGCCATCAGGTCTGGGGGGGAGCTGTTTTTT.

This chain connects TRBV7-2 to TRBJ1-1; D call uncertain. The CDR3 spans 13 residues. The germline V and J ends were trimmed by 6 bases and 7 bases, with 15 bases remaining between them. In germline, CDR1 is SGHTA, CDR2 FQGNSA. The CDR3 DNA reads as TGTGCCAGCAGTGTCGAGGTTTACAGTGAAGCTTTCTTT. Translating gives CASSVEVYSEAFF. The whole variable domain, remainder taken from reference TRBV7-2 and TRBJ1-1, is GAGVSQSPSNKVTEKGKDVELRCDPISGHTALYWYRQSLGQGLEFLIYFQGNSAPDKSGLPSDRFSAERTGGSVSTLTIQRTQQEDSAVYLCASSVEVYSEAFFGQGTRLTVV.

The chain is built from TRBV5-1 and TRBJ2-7; 12 bases align to TRBD2. The CDR3 runs to 17 residues. After removal of 5 bases from V and 2 bases from J, the junction contained 11 bases not matched to a gene. Germline V CDR1 and CDR2: SGHRS, YFSETQ. The CDR3 here is CASRPLPGLAGTYEQYF. In DNA form, the CDR3 reads TGCGCCAGCAGACCCTTGCCCGGACTAGCGGGGACCTACGAGCAGTACTTC.

The chain joins TRBV3-1 to TRBJ2-7; 11 bases fit TRBD2. In germline, CDR1 is LGHDT, CDR2 YNNKEL (reference sequence). Trimming at V came to 4 bases and at J to 7 bases, leaving 6 bases not matched to a gene. This CDR3 region has 14 residues. The CDR3 loop is CASSPRRLAGEQYF. Written as DNA, the CDR3 is TGTGCCAGCAGCCCCAGAAGACTAGCGGGAGAGCAGTACTTC.

This chain links TRBV14 with TRBJ2-7; a weak D match, TRBD2 (5 bases). The germline V and J ends were trimmed by 4 bases and 2 bases, with 12 bases remaining between them. The germline V gene has CDR1 SGHDN and CDR2 FVKESK. The CDR3 has 14 residues. The CDR3 reads CASSLTIQTYEQYF. Written as DNA, the CDR3 is TGTGCCAGCAGCCTGACTATCCAAACCTACGAGCAGTACTTC. Drawing the rest from reference TRBV14 and TRBJ2-7, the complete variable domain is EAGVTQFPSHSVIEKGQTVTLRCDPISGHDNLYWYRRVMGKEIKFLLHFVKESKQDESGMPNNRFLAERTGGTYSTLKVQPAELEDSGVYFCASSLTIQTYEQYFGPGTRLTVT.

The chain carries TRBV25-1 and TRBJ1-4, with D perhaps matching TRBD1 (5 bases). V lost 3 bases and J 8 bases, leaving 13 bases between the germline ends. There are 14 residues in the CDR3. Germline values: CDR1 MGHDK, CDR2 SYGVNS. The CDR3 loop reads CASSDQGGHEKLFF. CDR3 coding DNA: TGTGCCAGCAGTGACCAGGGAGGTCACGAAAAACTGTTTTTT. The full variable domain, in which reference TRBV25-1 and TRBJ1-4 provide the parts outside the CDR3, is EADIYQTPRYLVIGTGKKITLECSQTMGHDKMYWYQQDPGMELHLIHYSYGVNSTEKGDLSSESTVSRIRTEHFPLTLESARPSHTSQYLCASSDQGGHEKLFFGSGTQLSVL.